What follows are 23 T cell receptor beta chains derived from one specimen sequenced in a study of T cells in Graves' hyperthyroidism and ophthalmopathy. Amplification targeted TCR beta CDR3 regions from RNA transcripts. Initially, a first-round RT-PCR of the TCR CDR3 employed the HTBI primer set. TCRdb recomputed calls from the multiplex PCR reads with MiXCR, one row per CDR3 protein. The sample records about 320,000 distinct CDR3 sequences, 16% being singletons. Sequencing was done on a sample of blood. The receptors originated from a man in his thirties or forties with Graves' hyperthyroidism.

In its sample, this clonotype was seen many times. The chain carries TRBV12-3 or TRBV12-4 and TRBJ2-7; 9 bases fit TRBD1. V was clipped by 2 bases and J by 5 bases; unmatched bases: 7. The CDR3 extends over 15 amino acids. CDR3 DNA sequence: TGTGCCAGCAGTTTACCGGGACAGGGACCAAACGAGCAGTACTTC. Amino acids: CASSLPGQGPNEQYF.

The DNA for the CDR3 is TGTGCCAGCAGCCGACAGGGGGGTAGCTATGGCTACACCTTC. This gives the protein CASSRQGGSYGYTF. The V call is TRBV28, the J call TRBJ1-2; 9 bases align to TRBD1. Germline lookup yields CDR1 MDHEN and CDR2 SYDVKM. V shed 6 bases and J 4 bases; nucleotides not matched to a gene: 6. The CDR3 is 14 amino acids.

This clonotype has more than one count but fewer than ten. V and J are TRBV9 and TRBJ2-2, with a tentative D call TRBD1 (5 bases). The germline V gene encodes CDR1 SGDLS and CDR2 YYNGEE. V lost 4 bases to trimming and J lost 4 bases, with 20 bases between them. The CDR3 totals 17 residues. CDR3 DNA sequence: TGTGCCAGCAGCACTCCAAAAGGGGCGCCTAGCACCGGGGAGCTGTTTTTT. Amino acid sequence: CASSTPKGAPSTGELFF.

Ten or more counts support this clonotype. This chain links TRBV27 with TRBJ1-2; no firm D call. V was cut by 2 bases and J by 3 bases, with 10 bases left in between. The germline V gene has CDR1 MNHEY and CDR2 SMNVEV (reference sequence). This CDR3 comprises 14 residues. CDR3 nucleotides: TGTGCCAGCAGTTTAAATCCGAGGGACTATGGCTACACCTTC. This translates into CASSLNPRDYGYTF.

In its sample, this clonotype was seen a few times. The chain is built from TRBV29-1 and TRBJ1-1; D remains ambiguous. Germline V gives CDR1 SQVTM, CDR2 ANQGSEA. V lost 6 bases to trimming and J lost 6 bases, with 20 bases between them. This CDR3 is built from 14 residues. This CDR3 is CSVQYGGWSAEAFF. The DNA for the CDR3 is TGCAGCGTGCAGTACGGAGGGTGGAGCGCTGAAGCTTTCTTT.

About this clonotype itself: Sequence at one end of the junction differs from germline and may be a read error. CDR3 sequence reads: CTSSSDRNTGELFF. The CDR3 region has the DNA TGTACCAGCAGTTCGGACAGGAACACCGGGGAGCTGTTTTTT. The V and J genes are TRBV2 and TRBJ2-2; a possible D gene is TRBD1 (6 bases). This CDR3 spans 14 amino acids. CDR1 is SNHLY, CDR2 FYNNEI, per germline.

This clonotype has a count of ten or more. The genes are TRBV9 and TRBJ2-2; D is perhaps TRBD2 (6 bases). The CDR3 is 15 residues long. The V and J ends lost 3 bases and 4 bases respectively, with 13 bases between them. CDR1 is SGDLS, CDR2 YYNGEE, per germline. CDR3 region: CASSDKAGTTGELFF. CDR3 coding DNA: TGTGCCAGCAGCGACAAAGCGGGTACCACCGGGGAGCTGTTTTTT.

Ten or more counts support this clonotype. This rearrangement joins TRBV11-2 to TRBJ2-1; 8 bases line up with TRBD1. V lost 4 bases, J lost 4 bases, and 6 bases stayed unmatched. CDR1 SGHAT and CDR2 FQNNGV come from the germline V gene. This CDR3 spans 15 amino acids. CDR3 sequence: CASSSYRDRYNEQFF. In nucleotides, the CDR3 is TGTGCCAGCAGCTCTTACCGGGACAGGTACAATGAGCAGTTCTTC.

This clonotype was observed at least ten times. This sequence joins TRBV5-1 and TRBJ2-1; TRBD2 aligns across 7 bases. CDR3 length: 14 residues. The germline V gene has CDR1 SGHRS and CDR2 YFSETQ. J was trimmed by 6 bases and V by 0 bases; bases with no gene match: 3. The CDR3 region has the DNA TGCGCCAGCAGCTTGGGGGGGGGAGCCAATGAGCAGTTCTTC. Translation: CASSLGGGANEQFF.

In DNA, the CDR3 is TGTGCCAGCAGTGATGGTGATCGTGCCTGGGTGGTTGAGCAGTTCTTC. Its translation: CASSDGDRAWVVEQFF. V is TRBV6-1 and J is TRBJ2-1, with D unclear. V was pared by 3 bases and J by 9 bases, with 21 bases between. Germline V gene sequence: CDR1 MNHNS, CDR2 SASEGT. The CDR3 is made up of 16 amino acids.

Comments on this clonotype: Just one base apart from a much larger clone, this may be a read error. The chain joins TRBV6-5 to TRBJ2-5; no reliable D call. V dropped 0 bases and J dropped 0 bases, with 5 bases sitting between them. The CDR3 loop spans 14 amino acids. Germline CDR1 MNHEY, CDR2 SVGAGI. The CDR3, as DNA: TGTGCCAGCAGTTACTCTAGGGACCAAGAGACCCAGTACTTC. This gives the protein CASSYSRDQETQYF.

For this clonotype: Possible read error: a much larger clone is one base away. V usage is TRBV4-1 and J usage is TRBJ2-1; D is unresolved. Trimming stripped 7 bases from V and 8 bases from J, with 12 bases between. CDR3 length equals 12 residues. Germline V lookup: CDR1 MGHRA, CDR2 YSYEKL. This chain's CDR3 is CASNHPYDEQFF. CDR3 nucleotides: TGCGCCAGCAACCACCCGTACGATGAGCAGTTCTTC.

This clonotype was seen at least ten times. The V gene is TRBV20-1, the J gene TRBJ1-2; D possibly corresponds to TRBD1 (6 bases). Trimming stripped 2 bases from V and 5 bases from J, with 15 bases between. This CDR3 has 14 amino acids. Germline CDR1 reads DFQATT; CDR2 reads SNEGSKA (reference sequence). Here the CDR3 DNA reads TGCAGTGCTAGACCCACCCCAGGGGTTTATGGCTACACCTTC. Translation: CSARPTPGVYGYTF.

This sequence joins TRBV2 and TRBJ2-3, with 10 positions matching TRBD2. The CDR3 has 17 amino acids. The J segment lost 0 bases and the V segment lost 5 bases, leaving 8 bases of the junction unmatched. From germline, CDR1 is SNHLY and CDR2 FYNNEI. Here the CDR3 reads CASSFTLAGGSTDTQYF. The CDR3 DNA follows: TGTGCCAGCAGTTTTACTTTAGCGGGAGGAAGCACAGATACGCAGTATTTT.

A note on this clonotype: A much larger clone sits a single nucleotide away, making a read error possible. CDR3 residues: CASITGTAMNTEASF. As DNA, the CDR3 is TGTGCCAGCATTACAGGGACAGCAATGAACACTGAAGCTTCCTTT. The chain uses TRBV28 and TRBJ1-1, with 7 positions matching TRBD1. The CDR3 is 15 amino acids. Germline loops: CDR1 MDHEN, CDR2 SYDVKM.

This clonotype was observed many times. The V and J genes are TRBV2 and TRBJ2-7; 7 bases map to TRBD1. Per the germline V gene, CDR1 is SNHLY and CDR2 is FYNNEI. V lost 6 bases to trimming and J lost 2 bases; unmatched junction nucleotides: 10. CDR3 length: 15 residues. DNA of the CDR3: TGTGCCAGCAGCGCGTTTCAGACAGGGACCTACGAGCAGTACTTC. Amino acids: CASSAFQTGTYEQYF. Complete variable domain (other parts from reference TRBV2 and TRBJ2-7): EPEVTQTPSHQVTQMGQEVILRCVPISNHLYFYWYRQILGQKVEFLVSFYNNEISEKSEIFDDQFSVERPDGSNFTLKIRSTKLEDSAMYFCASSAFQTGTYEQYFGPGTRLTVT.

This clonotype occurred many times. The V and J genes are TRBV5-1 and TRBJ2-3, with TRBD2 as a possible D gene (5 bases). The ends were cut back, 1 base at V and 1 base at J, with 10 bases in the middle. The length of the CDR3 is 15 residues. The germline V gene encodes CDR1 SGHRS and CDR2 YFSETQ. The CDR3: CASSLWRTGTDTQYF. In nucleotides, the CDR3 is TGCGCCAGCAGCTTGTGGCGGACTGGCACAGATACGCAGTATTTT.

On this clonotype: This may be a read error, as it is one base from a much larger clone. J is TRBJ2-1 and V is TRBV5-1; TRBD2 matches 11 bases. V was clipped by 0 bases and J by 13 bases; unmatched bases: 9. CDR3 size: 15 residues. CDR1 is SGHRS, CDR2 YFSETQ, per germline. CDR3 protein: CASSLAYSGRANQFF. CDR3 nucleotides: TGCGCCAGCAGCTTGGCTTATAGCGGGAGGGCCAACCAGTTCTTC.

The chain combines TRBV10-3 with TRBJ1-5, with TRBD1 matching over 9 bases. The CDR3 spans 13 residues. Per the germline V gene, CDR1 is ENHRY and CDR2 is SYGVKD. V was clipped by 0 bases and J by 14 bases; unmatched bases: 5. The CDR3 DNA reads as TGTGCCATCAGTGAGTCGCCGGGACAGGGCAAGCATTTT. This translates into CAISESPGQGKHF.

This clonotype was seen a few times. V gene TRBV2 combines with J gene TRBJ2-5, with 8 positions matching TRBD1. Germline CDR1 is SNHLY and CDR2 is FYNNEI. V gave up 5 bases and J gave up 5 bases; unmatched junction bases: 10. This CDR3 comprises 15 residues. The DNA for the CDR3 is TGTGCCAGCAGTCTTGGGACAGGTGTCGGCGAGACCCAGTACTTC. Translation gives CASSLGTGVGETQYF.

The chain recombines TRBV29-1 with TRBJ2-1; D may be TRBD2 (6 bases). CDR1 is SQVTM, CDR2 ANQGSEA, per germline. The CDR3 extends over 15 amino acids. Trimming removed 7 bases at V and 4 bases at J, with 20 bases between. The CDR3 DNA follows: TGCAGCGACAGACTAGTATCGGGGCAGTACAATGAGCAGTTCTTC. As protein: CSDRLVSGQYNEQFF.

Ten or more counts support this clonotype. V usage is TRBV30 and J usage is TRBJ2-1; the D is unclear. V lost 3 bases to trimming and J lost 10 bases, with 13 bases between them. Per germline, CDR1 GTSNPN and CDR2 SVGIG (reference sequence). This CDR3 spans 12 amino acids. In nucleotides, the CDR3 is TGTGCCTGGAGGGCGCAGGCGGTAGAGCAGTTCTTC. Translating gives CAWRAQAVEQFF.

This chain joins TRBV6-9 and TRBJ2-5, with 11 bases aligning to TRBD1. Germline-derived CDR1 and CDR2 are MNHGY and SVAAGI. J gave up 4 bases and V 4 bases, and 5 bases lay outside the gene matches. The CDR3 loop spans 15 amino acids. The CDR3 reads CASSSDRGPRETQYF. Written as DNA, the CDR3 is TGTGCCAGCAGTTCGGACAGGGGGCCCCGAGAGACCCAGTACTTC.